This TCR beta chain was recorded in a study of regulatory T cells in long-lasting Graves disease. This clonotype showed up many times. Its target is not known. The CDR3 runs 19 residues. Trimming took 1 base from V and 4 from J; bases not matched to a gene: 19. iRepertoire HTBI primers and Arm-PCR of CDR3 regions built TCR beta libraries. Each CDR3 protein gets one entry after TCRdb re-called the multiplex PCR reads with MiXCR. The sample contains 350,000 to 500,000 distinct CDR3 sequences, about 16% of which appear only once. Indicated time point: newly diagnosed GD, antithyroid drugs for less than 3 months. The TCR library was made from RNA that had been extracted from PBMCs in TRIzol. The EDTA tubes were filled with approximately 10 milliliters of drawn peripheral blood. Whole-study findings and limits: Persistent disease exhibited a predilection for TRBV28, TRBJ1-2 and TRBJ2-5.

These sequences were also reported in another study, on T cells in Graves' hyperthyroidism and ophthalmopathy.

The rearrangement uses TRBV5-7 and TRBJ1-2, with 7 positions matching TRBD1. TRBV5-7 is an open reading frame, and its role is uncertain. The sequencing used peripheral blood mononuclear cells (PBMCs), collected at new diagnosis, from a patient treated with antithyroid drugs. The TCR sequence derives from a woman under 40 with Graves disease. CDR3 region: CASSLLGWDSSYPGYGYTF. CDR3 bases: TGTGCCAGCAGCTTGTTGGGATGGGACAGCTCTTACCCTGGCTATGGCTACACCTTC.